The sequence of this T cell receptor beta chain was determined in a study of shared clonotypes between healthy human individuals. Findings and limits, study-wide: An anticipated effect of sequencing depth on clonotype sharing among donors was recognized.

This CDR3 spans 14 amino acids. Germline lookup yields CDR1 SGHVS and CDR2 FNYEAQ. V was trimmed by 10 bases and J by 1 base, leaving 13 bases between them. Sequencing was performed with immunoSEQ multiplex PCR; in TCRdb, only in-frame clones are kept and a portion is missing. The sample carries a few million clones, about 92% recorded once. About this clone: Its antigen is currently unknown.

Naive CD45RA+ and memory CD45RA-negative subsets were split from CD4+ cells. The rearrangement joins TRBV7-6 to TRBJ2-2, with D possibly being TRBD2 (6 bases). The sequence was obtained from a man aged 18 to 35 in good health. Some clones in this sample may be carry-over from other donors' samples. Material for sequencing was naive CD4+ T cells from PBMCs. Subset reported: CD45RA+ positively selected. The CDR3 region has the DNA TGTGCCACCGCCGGGCGGGAGAACACCGGGGAGCTGTTTTTT. Protein product: CATAGRENTGELFF.